The rows below give T cell receptor beta chains drawn from one sample of a study of blood T cell repertoires in COVID-19. Assay: immunoSEQ multiplex PCR; the TCRdb copy retains only in-frame clones and omits some. The sample has about 29,000 clones; under 85% are singletons. Input material: peripheral blood. The receptors come from a woman in her 70s with active or convalescent COVID-19. CDR3s include the opening cysteine and the closing phenylalanine or tryptophan. Each record gives: J gene, V gene, D gene, CDR3 DNA, CDR3 protein. The D gene is left open where the match is weak.

j_call: TRBJ2-3; v_call: TRBV10-1; d_call: TRBD2; cdr3_nt: TGCGCCAGCAGTCCCAAGACTAGCGGGGGGCTCGACACAGATACGCAGTATTTT; cdr3_aa: CASSPKTSGGLDTDTQYF
j_call: TRBJ2-1; v_call: TRBV7-2; d_call: -; cdr3_nt: TGTGCCAGCAGCCTTTGGACAGACAAGGTGCAGTTCTTC; cdr3_aa: CASSLWTDKVQFF
j_call: TRBJ1-1; v_call: TRBV19; d_call: -; cdr3_nt: TGTGCCACTTCCCCAGGGGTTAGGGGGACTGAAGCTTTCTTT; cdr3_aa: CATSPGVRGTEAFF
j_call: TRBJ1-1; v_call: TRBV7-2; d_call: -; cdr3_nt: TGTGCCAGCAGCTCAAAGCGGACGGACTACACTGAAGCTTTCTTT; cdr3_aa: CASSSKRTDYTEAFF
j_call: TRBJ1-2; v_call: TRBV12-3/TRBV12-4; d_call: -; cdr3_nt: TGTGCCAGCAGTAACAGGATAGGCTACACCTTC; cdr3_aa: CASSNRIGYTF
j_call: TRBJ2-1; v_call: TRBV7-8; d_call: TRBD1; cdr3_nt: TGTGCCAGCAGCTTACCCGGTAGGGGACAGGGCACCAATGAGCAGTTCTTC; cdr3_aa: CASSLPGRGQGTNEQFF
j_call: TRBJ2-3; v_call: TRBV9; d_call: -; cdr3_nt: TGTGCCAGTCGAGAGAGCACAGATACGCAGTATTTT; cdr3_aa: CASRESTDTQYF
j_call: TRBJ1-2; v_call: TRBV30; d_call: -; cdr3_nt: TGTGCCTGGGATGACAGATACTATGGCTACACCTTC; cdr3_aa: CAWDDRYYGYTF
j_call: TRBJ2-1; v_call: TRBV19; d_call: -; cdr3_nt: TGTGCCAGTAGTATTACCATTCTAGCGAGCTCCTACAATGAGCAGTTCTTC; cdr3_aa: CASSITILASSYNEQFF
j_call: TRBJ1-5; v_call: TRBV14; d_call: TRBD1; cdr3_nt: TGTGCCAGCAGCCATGGACAGGGTAATCAGCCCCAGCATTTT; cdr3_aa: CASSHGQGNQPQHF